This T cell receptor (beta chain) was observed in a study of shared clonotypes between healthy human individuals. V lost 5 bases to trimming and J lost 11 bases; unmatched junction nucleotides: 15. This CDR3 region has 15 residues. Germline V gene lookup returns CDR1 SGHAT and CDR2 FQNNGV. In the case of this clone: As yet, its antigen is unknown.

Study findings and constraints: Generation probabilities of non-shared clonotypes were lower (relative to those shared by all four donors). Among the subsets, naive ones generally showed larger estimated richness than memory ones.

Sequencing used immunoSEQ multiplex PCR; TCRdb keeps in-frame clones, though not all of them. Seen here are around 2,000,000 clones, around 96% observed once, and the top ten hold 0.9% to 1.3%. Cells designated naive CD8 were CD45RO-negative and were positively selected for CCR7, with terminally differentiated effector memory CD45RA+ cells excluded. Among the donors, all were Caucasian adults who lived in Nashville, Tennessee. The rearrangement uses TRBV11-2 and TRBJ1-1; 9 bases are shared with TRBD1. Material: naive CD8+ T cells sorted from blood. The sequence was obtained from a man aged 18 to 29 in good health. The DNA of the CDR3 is TGTGCCAGCAGCCCAGCCTATGACAGGGGGGTTTTGGCTTTCTTT. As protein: CASSPAYDRGVLAFF.